This T cell receptor beta chain was sequenced for a study of identical twins (dated by TCRdb to 2015 to 2016). A note on the overall study: TCR alpha and beta repertoires from monozygotic twins, unrelated adults of various ages and cord blood were deep-sequenced to test whether fetal clonotypes persist. Replicate twin experiments were performed at different times using different library preparation protocols to rule out contamination.

Only healthy Caucasian donors were included. Three pairs of female monozygotic twins, all aged roughly 18 to 29 years, were included in the twin cohort. CD4+ and CD8+ T cell populations were isolated with positive isolation kits from Invitrogen. What the authors observed across the whole study: Compared with coincidental sharing between unrelated individuals, out-of-frame TCR alpha sequences shared between twins showed an excess of sequences with low generation probability. In beta out-of-frame sequences, excess twin sharing was weaker, because having fewer shared sequences lowered the signal-to-noise ratio. Abundant cord blood beta clonotypes had fewer insertions, young adult naive repertoires showed a similar but weaker trend, and memory repertoires showed no such trend. In monozygotic twins, out-of-frame TCR alpha sharing was systematically underestimated by recombination models, although the models agreed with sharing between unrelated individuals. Because the same donors could not be followed over many years, the conclusions depended on cross-sectional statistical analysis. Invariant T cells such as MAIT and iNKT could partly confound zero-insertion analyses, though diverse VJ usage argued against this for most clonotypes.

This clonotype was recorded many times. No antigen is known for it. It has no much larger one-base neighbor in the sample; base qualities were not kept. Trimming takes 0 bases off V and 2 bases off J; junction bases not matched to a gene: 8. Spanning cysteine to phenylalanine, the CDR3 consists of 16 amino acids. Of all the DNA, just the CDR3 is kept, 48 bases in frame from base 1. CDR1 and CDR2 (DFQATT, SNEGSKA) derive from the germline V gene (reference sequence). Receptors were amplified or captured by 5' RACE. The instrument given in TCRdb is Illumina HiSeq 2000. A universal primer binding site was introduced by template switching, and a unique molecular identifier was present in the final cDNA, enabling accurate counting of TCR cDNA molecules. First-strand cDNA for TCR alpha and beta chains was synthesized from specific primers in the conserved constant-segment region. To control for contamination, every cDNA library carried two barcodes: a SMART-Mk sample barcode plus Illumina barcodes. Two successive PCR steps introduced TruSeq adapter sequences along with Illumina sample barcodes. The Illumina HiSeq platform was used with custom primers to sequence TCR alpha and beta cDNA libraries. Under the source paper's analysis protocol: MiGEC processed the raw reads to extract unique molecular identifiers, while MiXCR was used to determine the CDR3 positions. For each individual, recombination models were inferred using an EM algorithm with the repgenHMM and IGoR tools. Shared clonotypes were analyzed with the tcR package in R, and sharing was normalized by the product of cloneset sizes. Out-of-frame nonproductive sequences were analyzed to study raw recombination free of thymic and clonal selection effects. TCRdb took the public reads, trimmed them with fastp at Q25, ran MiXCR for clone calling and kept in-frame beta chains. Rows merge per CDR3 protein into single entries with the most common DNA and genes. Clone size and V and J calls follow TCRdb, not the original study. In this sample the table shows 200,000 to 250,000 distinct CDR3 sequences, 7.5% of which occur a single time. 5.4% of the sample is in the top ten clones.

These data are also associated with another study on yellow fever vaccine responses in identical twins. As that second study puts it: The authors reported that the T cell response to vaccination in identical twins appeared partly convergent and partly personalized. The study precisely tracked vaccine-responding T cell clones in identical twins.

The receptor was derived from a woman aged 18-30 years in good health. The chain was built from TRBV20-1 and TRBJ2-3; 7 nucleotides in the junction match TRBD2. Sequenced material: CD8+ T cells sorted from blood. The CDR3 is CSARDALADFTDTQYF. The sequence in DNA is TGCAGTGCTAGAGATGCCCTAGCGGACTTCACAGATACGCAGTATTTT.